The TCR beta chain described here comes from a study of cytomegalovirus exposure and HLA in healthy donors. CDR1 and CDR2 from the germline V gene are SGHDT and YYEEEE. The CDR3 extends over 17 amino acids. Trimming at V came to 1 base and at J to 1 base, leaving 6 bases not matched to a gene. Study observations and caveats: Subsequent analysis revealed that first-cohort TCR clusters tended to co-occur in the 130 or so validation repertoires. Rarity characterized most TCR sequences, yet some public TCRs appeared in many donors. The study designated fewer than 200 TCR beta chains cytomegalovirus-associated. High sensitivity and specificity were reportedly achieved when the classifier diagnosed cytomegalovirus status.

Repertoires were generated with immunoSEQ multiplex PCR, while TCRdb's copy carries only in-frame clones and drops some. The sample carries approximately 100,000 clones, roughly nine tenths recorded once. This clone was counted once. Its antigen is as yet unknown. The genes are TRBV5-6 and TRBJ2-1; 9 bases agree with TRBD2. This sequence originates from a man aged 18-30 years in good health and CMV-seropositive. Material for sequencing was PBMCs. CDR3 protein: CASSLMASGDSYNEQFF. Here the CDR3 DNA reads TGTGCCAGCAGCTTGATGGCTAGCGGGGATTCCTACAATGAGCAGTTCTTC.